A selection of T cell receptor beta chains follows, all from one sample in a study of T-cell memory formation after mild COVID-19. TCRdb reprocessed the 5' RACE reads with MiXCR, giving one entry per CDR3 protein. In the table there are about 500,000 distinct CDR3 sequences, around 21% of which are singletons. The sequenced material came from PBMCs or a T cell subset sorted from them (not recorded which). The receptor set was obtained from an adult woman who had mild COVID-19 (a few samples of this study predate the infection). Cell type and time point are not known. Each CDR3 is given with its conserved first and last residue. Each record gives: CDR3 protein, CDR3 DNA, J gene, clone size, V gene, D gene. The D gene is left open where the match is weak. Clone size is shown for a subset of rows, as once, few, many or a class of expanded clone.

CASSLAADYTDTQYF TGTGCCAGCAGCTTGGCAGCAGATTACACAGATACGCAGTATTTT TRBJ2-3 few TRBV5-6 .
CASSLADYGGDTQYF TGTGCCAGCAGCTTAGCGGACTACGGCGGAGATACGCAGTATTTT TRBJ2-3 . TRBV7-8 .
CASSYGPSWEQYF TGTGCCAGCAGTTACGGCCCTTCTTGGGAGCAGTACTTC TRBJ2-7 few TRBV6-5 .
CSVIFGQGSTGANVLTF TGCAGCGTCATATTCGGACAGGGGAGCACTGGGGCCAACGTCCTGACTTTC TRBJ2-6 . TRBV29-1 TRBD1
CASSEKTYLGTEAFF TGTGCCAGCAGTGAAAAAACGTATCTTGGCACTGAAGCTTTCTTT TRBJ1-1 . TRBV6-1 .
CASSVRGTERFF TGTGCCAGCTCCGTGCGGGGGACTGAGCGGTTCTTC TRBJ2-1 . TRBV18 TRBD2
CASSQGEGEQFF TGTGCCAGCAGCCAAGGAGAGGGAGAGCAGTTCTTC TRBJ2-1 . TRBV3-1 .
CASSERGRDGYTF TGTGCCAGCAGTGAAAGGGGCCGGGACGGCTACACCTTC TRBJ1-2 few TRBV2 .
CASSSTGNKPQHF TGTGCCAGCAGCTCCACAGGGAATAAGCCCCAGCATTTT TRBJ1-5 . TRBV7-6 .
CASSQLDRAPSYNEQFF TGTGCCAGCAGCCAACTAGACAGGGCCCCATCCTACAATGAGCAGTTCTTC TRBJ2-1 . TRBV4-2 TRBD1
CASSILAGAINNEQFF TGTGCCAGTAGTATCTTAGCGGGAGCGATCAACAATGAGCAGTTCTTC TRBJ2-1 once TRBV19 TRBD2
CASSLVPTGARTEAFF TGTGCCAGCAGCTTAGTCCCCACAGGGGCGCGGACTGAAGCTTTCTTT TRBJ1-1 . TRBV7-9 TRBD1
CASSPQLAPETQYF TGTGCCAGCAGCCCGCAACTAGCCCCGGAGACCCAGTACTTC TRBJ2-5 . TRBV7-2 .